The source of this T cell receptor beta chain is a study of cytomegalovirus exposure and HLA in healthy donors. Study-level background: The Caucasian-associated ancestry cluster contained 81% of the roughly 390 genotyped donors. Overall study results and limits: Presence/absence analyses rested on an assumption that sequencing depth was roughly uniform across donors. CMV antigen specificity was confirmed in vitro for three CMV-associated chains.

With respect to this clone: No antigen is known for it.

CDR3 size: 15 residues. Germline loops: CDR1 SGHTA, CDR2 FQGNSA. The PCR was carried out with 60 Vbeta primers and 13 Jbeta primers. Produced via immunoSEQ multiplex PCR; TCRdb's table is partial and in-frame only. This table holds fewer than 200,000 clones, roughly four fifths found once. This sequence originates from a woman younger than 30 in good health and CMV-seropositive. J is TRBJ2-5 and V is TRBV7-2; D possibly corresponds to TRBD2 (5 bases). The DNA end is more similar to TRBJ2-7, so the J call may be wrong. Material: PBMCs. CDR3 nucleotide sequence: TGTGCCAGCAGCTGGGCGTCGGGGTCCTCCTACGAGCAGTACTTC. Its translation is CASSWASGSSYEQYF.